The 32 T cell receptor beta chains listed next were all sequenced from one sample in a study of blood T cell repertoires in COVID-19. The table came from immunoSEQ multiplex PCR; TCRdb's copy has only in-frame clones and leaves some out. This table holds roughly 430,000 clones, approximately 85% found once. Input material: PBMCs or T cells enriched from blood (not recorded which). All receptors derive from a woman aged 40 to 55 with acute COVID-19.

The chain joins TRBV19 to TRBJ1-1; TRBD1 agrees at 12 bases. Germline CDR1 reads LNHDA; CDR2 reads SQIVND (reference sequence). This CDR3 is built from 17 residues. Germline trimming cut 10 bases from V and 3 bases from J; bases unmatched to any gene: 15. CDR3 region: CATASPRDRGRDTEAFF. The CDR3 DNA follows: TGTGCCACCGCGTCCCCTCGGGACAGGGGGCGGGACACTGAAGCTTTCTTT.

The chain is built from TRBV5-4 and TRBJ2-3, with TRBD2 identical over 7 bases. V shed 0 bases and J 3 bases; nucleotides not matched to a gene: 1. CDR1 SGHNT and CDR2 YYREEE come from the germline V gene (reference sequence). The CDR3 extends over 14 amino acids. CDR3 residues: CASSLAGGTDTQYF. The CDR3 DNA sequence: TGTGCCAGCAGCTTGGCGGGGGGTACAGATACGCAGTATTTT.

The CDR3 DNA sequence: TGTGCCAGCAGGTTGGACAGTAAACCCTACAATGAGCAGTTCTTC. Translating it yields CASRLDSKPYNEQFF. The chain employs TRBV2 and TRBJ2-1, with a weak D call TRBD1 (6 bases). Trimming stripped 6 bases from V and 2 bases from J, with 14 bases between. This CDR3 has 15 residues. CDR1 and CDR2 from the germline V gene are SNHLY and FYNNEI.

The CDR3 bases are TGTGCCACCAGTCGGCAGGGGGTACACGAGCAGTACTTC. Translated: CATSRQGVHEQYF. The chain uses TRBV24-1 and TRBJ2-7; 7 nucleotides align to TRBD1. The CDR3 is 13 residues long. CDR1 and CDR2 from the germline V gene are KGHDR and SFDVKD. V lost 6 bases and J lost 5; bases outside the gene matches: 6.

Here the CDR3 DNA reads TGCGCCAGCAGCTCAGCGGGGTCCTCTGGAAACACCATATATTTT. Translating it yields CASSSAGSSGNTIYF. The V call is TRBV5-1, the J call TRBJ1-3, with D uncertain. The CDR3 sequence is 15 residues long. The germline gives CDR1 SGHRS, CDR2 YFSETQ. V was trimmed by 3 bases and J by 0 bases, leaving 10 bases between them. Full variable domain (missing parts from reference TRBV5-1 and TRBJ1-3): KAGVTQTPRYLIKTRGQQVTLSCSPISGHRSVSWYQQTPGQGLQFLFEYFSETQRNKGNFPGRFSGRQFSNSRSEMNVSTLELGDSALYLCASSSAGSSGNTIYFGEGSWLTVV.

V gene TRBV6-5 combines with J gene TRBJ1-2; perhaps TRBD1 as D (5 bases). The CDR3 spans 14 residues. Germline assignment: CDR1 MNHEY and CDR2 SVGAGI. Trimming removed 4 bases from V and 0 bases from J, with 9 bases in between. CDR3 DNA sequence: TGTGCCAGCAGTTCCGGGACTCCTAACTATGGCTACACCTTC. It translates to CASSSGTPNYGYTF.

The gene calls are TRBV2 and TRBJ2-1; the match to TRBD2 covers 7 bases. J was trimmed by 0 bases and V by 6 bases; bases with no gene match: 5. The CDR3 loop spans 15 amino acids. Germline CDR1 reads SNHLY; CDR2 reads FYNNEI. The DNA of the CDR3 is TGTGCCAGCAGCCGACGCGGGAGCTCCTACAATGAGCAGTTCTTC. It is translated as CASSRRGSSYNEQFF.

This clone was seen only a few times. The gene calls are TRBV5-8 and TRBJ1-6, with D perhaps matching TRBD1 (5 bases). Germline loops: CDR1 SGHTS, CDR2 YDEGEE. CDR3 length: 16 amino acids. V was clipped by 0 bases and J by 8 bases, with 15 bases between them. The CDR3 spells CASSLEVGQGDSPLHF. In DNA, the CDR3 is TGTGCCAGCAGCTTGGAGGTTGGGCAGGGCGATTCACCCCTCCACTTT.

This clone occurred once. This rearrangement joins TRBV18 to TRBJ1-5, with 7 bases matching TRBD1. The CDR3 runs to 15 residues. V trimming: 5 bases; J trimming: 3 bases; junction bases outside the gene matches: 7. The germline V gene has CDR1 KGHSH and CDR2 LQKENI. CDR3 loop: CASSTTGLSNQPQHF. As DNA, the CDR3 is TGTGCCAGCTCAACGACAGGGCTGTCCAATCAGCCCCAGCATTTT.

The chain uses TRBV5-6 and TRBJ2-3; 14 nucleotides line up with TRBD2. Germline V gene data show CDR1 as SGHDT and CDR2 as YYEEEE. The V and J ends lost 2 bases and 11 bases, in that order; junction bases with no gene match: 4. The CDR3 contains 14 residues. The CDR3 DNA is TGTGCCAGCAGCTTCTTCGGACTAGCGGGGGGGCAGTATTTT. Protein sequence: CASSFFGLAGGQYF.

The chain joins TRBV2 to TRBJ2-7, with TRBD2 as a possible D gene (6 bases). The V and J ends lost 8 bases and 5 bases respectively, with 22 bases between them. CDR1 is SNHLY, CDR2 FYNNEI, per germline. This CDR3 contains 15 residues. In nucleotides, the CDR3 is TGTGCCAGCCGGAGGGCGGGACCCCCGAGGGACGAGCAGTACTTC. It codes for CASRRAGPPRDEQYF.

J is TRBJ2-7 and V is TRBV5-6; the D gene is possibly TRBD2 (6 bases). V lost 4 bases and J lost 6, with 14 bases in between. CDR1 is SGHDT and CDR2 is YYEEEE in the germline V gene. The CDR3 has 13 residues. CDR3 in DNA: TGTGCCAGCAGCCCCGGGACTTCCCTCGAGCAGTACTTC. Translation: CASSPGTSLEQYF.

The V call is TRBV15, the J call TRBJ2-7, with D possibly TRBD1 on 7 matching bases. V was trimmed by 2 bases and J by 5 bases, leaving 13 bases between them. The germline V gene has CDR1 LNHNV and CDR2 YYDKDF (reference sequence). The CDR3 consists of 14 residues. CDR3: CATSRSGGGNEQYF. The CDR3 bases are TGTGCCACCAGCAGATCAGGAGGGGGCAACGAGCAGTACTTC.

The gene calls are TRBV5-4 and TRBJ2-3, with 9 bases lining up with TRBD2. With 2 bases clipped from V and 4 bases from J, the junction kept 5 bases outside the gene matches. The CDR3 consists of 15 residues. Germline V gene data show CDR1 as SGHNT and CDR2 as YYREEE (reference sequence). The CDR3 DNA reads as TGTGCCAGCAGCTTAGGCGGGGGGGTCGCAGATACGCAGTATTTT. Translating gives CASSLGGGVADTQYF.

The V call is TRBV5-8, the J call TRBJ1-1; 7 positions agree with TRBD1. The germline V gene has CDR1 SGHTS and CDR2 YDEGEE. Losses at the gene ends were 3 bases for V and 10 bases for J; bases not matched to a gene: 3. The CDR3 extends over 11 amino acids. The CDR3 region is CASSYTGAAFF. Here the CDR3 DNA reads TGTGCCAGCAGCTACACAGGGGCAGCTTTCTTT.

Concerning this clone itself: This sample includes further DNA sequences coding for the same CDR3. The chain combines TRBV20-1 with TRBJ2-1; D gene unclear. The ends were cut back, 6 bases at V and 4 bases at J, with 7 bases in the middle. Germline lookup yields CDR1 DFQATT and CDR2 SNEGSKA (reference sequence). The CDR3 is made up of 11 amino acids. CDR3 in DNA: TGCAGTGCCCCGTTTTACAATGAGCAGTTCTTC. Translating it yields CSAPFYNEQFF.

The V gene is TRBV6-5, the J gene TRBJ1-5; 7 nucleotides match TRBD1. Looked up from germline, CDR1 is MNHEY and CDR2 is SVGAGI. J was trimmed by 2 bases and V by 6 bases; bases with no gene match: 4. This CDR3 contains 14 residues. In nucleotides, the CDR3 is TGTGCCAGCAGCCGGGACAGCCGCAATCAGCCCCAGCATTTT. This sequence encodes CASSRDSRNQPQHF.

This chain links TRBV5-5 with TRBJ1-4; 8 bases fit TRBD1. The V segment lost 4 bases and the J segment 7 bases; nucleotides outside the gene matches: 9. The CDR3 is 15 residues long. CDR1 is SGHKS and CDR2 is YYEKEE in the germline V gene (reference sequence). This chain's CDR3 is CASSRTGTGLEKLFF. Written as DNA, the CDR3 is TGTGCCAGCAGCCGAACCGGGACAGGTCTTGAAAAACTGTTTTTT.

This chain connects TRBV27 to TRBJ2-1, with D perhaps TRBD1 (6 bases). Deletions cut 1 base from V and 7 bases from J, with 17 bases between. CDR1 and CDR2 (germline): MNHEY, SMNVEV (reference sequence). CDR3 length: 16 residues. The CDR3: CASSLLPQGRGNEQFF. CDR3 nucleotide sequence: TGTGCCAGCAGTTTATTGCCGCAGGGGCGCGGGAATGAGCAGTTCTTC.

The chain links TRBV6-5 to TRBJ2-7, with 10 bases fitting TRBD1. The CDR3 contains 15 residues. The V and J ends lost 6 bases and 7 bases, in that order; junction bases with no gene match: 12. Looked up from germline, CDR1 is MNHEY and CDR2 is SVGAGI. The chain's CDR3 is CASRIDRGPVREQYF. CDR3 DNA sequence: TGTGCCAGCAGGATAGACAGGGGGCCAGTCCGGGAGCAGTACTTC.

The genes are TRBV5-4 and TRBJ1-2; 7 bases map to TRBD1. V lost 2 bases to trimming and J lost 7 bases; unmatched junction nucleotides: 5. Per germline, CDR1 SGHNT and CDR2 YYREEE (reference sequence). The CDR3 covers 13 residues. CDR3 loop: CASSFRQGSGYTF. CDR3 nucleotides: TGTGCCAGCAGCTTCCGACAGGGAAGTGGCTACACCTTC.

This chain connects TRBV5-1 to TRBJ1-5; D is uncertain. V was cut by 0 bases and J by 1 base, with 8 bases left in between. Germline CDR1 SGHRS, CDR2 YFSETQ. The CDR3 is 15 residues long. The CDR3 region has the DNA TGCGCCAGCAGCTTGGGTGGTCAGAGCAATCAGCCCCAGCATTTT. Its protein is CASSLGGQSNQPQHF.

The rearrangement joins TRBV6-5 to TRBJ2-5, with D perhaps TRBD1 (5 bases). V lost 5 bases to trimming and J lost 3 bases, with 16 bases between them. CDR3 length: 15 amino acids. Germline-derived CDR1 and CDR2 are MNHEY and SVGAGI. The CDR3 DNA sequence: TGTGCCAGCAGTAATGCTCAGGGAAACGAAGAGACCCAGTACTTC. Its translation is CASSNAQGNEETQYF.

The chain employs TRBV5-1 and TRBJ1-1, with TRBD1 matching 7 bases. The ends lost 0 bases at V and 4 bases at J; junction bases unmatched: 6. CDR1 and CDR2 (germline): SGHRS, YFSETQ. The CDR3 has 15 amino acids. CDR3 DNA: TGCGCCAGCAGCTTGGGACAGGGAGGTAGCACTGAAGCTTTCTTT. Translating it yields CASSLGQGGSTEAFF.

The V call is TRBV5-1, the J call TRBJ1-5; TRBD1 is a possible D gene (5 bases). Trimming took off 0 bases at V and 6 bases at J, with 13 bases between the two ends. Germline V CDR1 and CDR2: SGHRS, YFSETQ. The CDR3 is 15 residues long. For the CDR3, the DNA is TGCGCCAGCAGCTTGGGGGGAGGGGAGCGTCAGCCCCAGCATTTT. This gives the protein CASSLGGGERQPQHF. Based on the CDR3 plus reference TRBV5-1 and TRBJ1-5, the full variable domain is KAGVTQTPRYLIKTRGQQVTLSCSPISGHRSVSWYQQTPGQGLQFLFEYFSETQRNKGNFPGRFSGRQFSNSRSEMNVSTLELGDSALYLCASSLGGGERQPQHFGDGTRLSIL.

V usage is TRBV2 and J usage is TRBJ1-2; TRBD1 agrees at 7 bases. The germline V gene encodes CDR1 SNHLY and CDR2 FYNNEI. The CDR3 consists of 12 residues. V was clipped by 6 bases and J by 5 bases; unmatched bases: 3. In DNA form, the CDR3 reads TGTGCCAGCAGGGACAGGTATTATGGCTACACCTTC. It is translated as CASRDRYYGYTF.

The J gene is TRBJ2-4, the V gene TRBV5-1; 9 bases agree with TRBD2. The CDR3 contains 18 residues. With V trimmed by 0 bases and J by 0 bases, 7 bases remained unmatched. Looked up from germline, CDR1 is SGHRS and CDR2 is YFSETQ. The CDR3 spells CASSLVAGARGAKNIQYF. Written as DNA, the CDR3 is TGCGCCAGCAGCTTGGTAGCGGGGGCTCGGGGAGCCAAAAACATTCAGTACTTC.

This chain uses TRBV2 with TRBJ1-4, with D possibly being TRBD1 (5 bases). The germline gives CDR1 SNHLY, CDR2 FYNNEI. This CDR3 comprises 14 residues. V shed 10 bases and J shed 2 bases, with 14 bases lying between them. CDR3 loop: CANKQRQTNEKLFF. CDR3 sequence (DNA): TGTGCCAACAAACAAAGACAGACTAATGAAAAACTGTTTTTT.

The CDR3 region is CASSPGQGANTGELFF. For the CDR3, the DNA is TGTGCCAGCAGCCCAGGACAGGGGGCGAACACCGGGGAGCTGTTTTTT. This chain uses TRBV11-3 with TRBJ2-2, with 10 bases lining up with TRBD1. Germline CDR1 reads SGHNT; CDR2 reads YENEEA. The CDR3 length is 16 residues. The trim removed 5 bases at V and 0 bases at J, leaving 3 bases unmatched.

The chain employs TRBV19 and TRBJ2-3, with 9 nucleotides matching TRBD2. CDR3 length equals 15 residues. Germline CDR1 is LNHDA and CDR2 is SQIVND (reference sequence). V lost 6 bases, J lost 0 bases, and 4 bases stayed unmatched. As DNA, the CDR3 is TGTGCCAGTAGGATCCTAGCGGGGAGCACAGATACGCAGTATTTT. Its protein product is CASRILAGSTDTQYF. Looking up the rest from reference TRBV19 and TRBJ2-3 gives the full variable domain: DGGITQSPKYLFRKEGQNVTLSCEQNLNHDAMYWYRQDPGQGLRLIYYSQIVNDFQKGDIAEGYSVSREKKESFPLTVTSAQKNPTAFYLCASRILAGSTDTQYFGPGTRLTVL.

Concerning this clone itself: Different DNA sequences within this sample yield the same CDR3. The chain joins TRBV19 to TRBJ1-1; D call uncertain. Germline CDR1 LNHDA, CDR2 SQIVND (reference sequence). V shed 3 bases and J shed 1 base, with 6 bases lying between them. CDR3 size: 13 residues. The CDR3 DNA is TGTGCCAGTAGTATGCGGAGGAACACTGAAGCTTTCTTT. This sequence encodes CASSMRRNTEAFF.

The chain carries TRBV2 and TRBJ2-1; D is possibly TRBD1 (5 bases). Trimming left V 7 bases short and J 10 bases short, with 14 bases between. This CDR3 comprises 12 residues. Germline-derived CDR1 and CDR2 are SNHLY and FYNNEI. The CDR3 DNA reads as TGTGCCAGCATCTGGGGCCCAGCGGAGCAGTTCTTC. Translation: CASIWGPAEQFF.